The clone carrying this T cell receptor beta chain was observed a handful of times. The target antigen is unknown. The CDR3 sequence is 16 residues long. V gave up 5 bases and J gave up 2 bases; unmatched junction bases: 11. Germline V CDR1 and CDR2: ENHRY, SYGVKD. The data derive from a study of regulatory T cells in long-lasting Graves disease. Study-wide findings and caveats: It was peripheral blood alone, not thyroid tissue, that was studied. Newly diagnosed patients had higher TCR diversity than persistent Graves' patients did.

Building of the TCR beta libraries involved iRepertoire HTBI primers and Arm-PCR of CDR3 regions. MiXCR was run by TCRdb on the multiplex PCR reads, yielding one entry per CDR3 protein. The table records 600,000 to 650,000 distinct CDR3 sequences, about 16% of them present only once. Time point in this sample: newly diagnosed GD, antithyroid drugs for less than 3 months. RNA isolated from PBMCs was used to make the TCR library. Peripheral blood, at nine milliliters, went into EDTA tubes. The sample also formed part of further work on T cells in Graves' hyperthyroidism and ophthalmopathy. This second study notes: The model's output predicted ophthalmopathy at a median of around 6.9 months prior to onset.

The chain combines TRBV10-3 with TRBJ2-7, with 8 bases aligning to TRBD2. This material consisted of peripheral blood mononuclear cells (PBMCs), taken at new diagnosis, from a patient treated with antithyroid drugs. The receptor's source is a woman younger than 45 with Graves disease. The CDR3 coding sequence is TGTGCCATCAGTACCCCCCGGACTAGCAACGCCTACGAGCAGTACTTC. This encodes CAISTPRTSNAYEQYF.